Presented here are 26 T cell receptor beta chains from one specimen sequenced in a study of blood T cell repertoires in COVID-19. TCRdb keeps only in-frame clones here, not all; method: immunoSEQ multiplex PCR. The sample holds about 280,000 clones, around 90% seen once. Sequenced material: PBMCs or T cells enriched from blood (not recorded which). The receptors come from a woman aged 40 to 49 who had recovered from COVID-19.

V is TRBV3-1 (or the pseudogene TRBV3-2) and J is TRBJ2-7; D is possibly TRBD1 (6 bases). This CDR3 spans 15 amino acids. Per germline, CDR1 LGHDT and CDR2 YNNKEL (reference sequence). Deletions cut 4 bases from V and 3 bases from J, with 16 bases between. In DNA, the CDR3 is TGTGCCAGCAGCCGGGGTGGACAGAGAAACTACGAGCAGTACTTC. Amino acid sequence: CASSRGGQRNYEQYF.

The V gene is TRBV6-2 or TRBV6-3, the J gene TRBJ1-1, with a tentative D call TRBD1 (5 bases). The germline CDR1 and CDR2 sequences are MNHEY and SVGEGT. Deletions cut 2 bases from V and 2 bases from J, with 12 bases between. This CDR3 region has 15 residues. The CDR3 DNA reads TGTGCCAGCAGTTACGGCGACAGCTTCAACACTGAAGCTTTCTTT. This gives the protein CASSYGDSFNTEAFF.

The V gene is TRBV7-9, the J gene TRBJ2-7; 9 nucleotides align to TRBD2. CDR1 and CDR2 from the germline V gene are SEHNR and FQNEAQ (reference sequence). Trimming at V came to 8 bases and at J to 1 base, leaving 6 bases not matched to a gene. This CDR3 spans 14 amino acids. The CDR3 sequence: CASALAGASYEQYF. The CDR3 DNA reads TGTGCCAGCGCACTAGCGGGCGCGTCCTACGAGCAGTACTTC.

The chain is built from TRBV7-9 and TRBJ1-5; 9 bases fit TRBD1. V shed 5 bases, J shed 4 bases, and the junction held 6 bases outside the gene matches. Per germline, CDR1 SEHNR and CDR2 FQNEAQ (reference sequence). This CDR3 has 15 amino acids. This CDR3 reads CASSPTGGANQPQHF. CDR3 DNA: TGTGCCAGCAGCCCAACAGGGGGCGCAAATCAGCCCCAGCATTTT.

The chain is built from TRBV3-1 (or the pseudogene TRBV3-2) and TRBJ2-1; D remains unclear. Germline V CDR1 and CDR2: LGHDT, YNNKEL (reference sequence). V lost 1 base to trimming and J lost 9 bases, with 10 bases between them. The CDR3 extends over 13 amino acids. The DNA of the CDR3 is TGTGCCAGCAGCCAAGGGCGGCCATCTGAGCAGTTCTTC. Protein sequence: CASSQGRPSEQFF.

This sequence joins TRBV6-4 and TRBJ1-6; D gene unclear. Trimming stripped 0 bases from V and 6 bases from J, with 9 bases between. Germline CDR1 MRHNA, CDR2 SNTAGT. The CDR3 runs to 15 residues. As DNA, the CDR3 is TGTGCCAGCAGTGACTCCGGACTCCCTAATTCACCCCTCCACTTT. Its translation: CASSDSGLPNSPLHF.

This chain joins TRBV7-2 and TRBJ2-1; 9 bases are a match to TRBD2. From germline, CDR1 is SGHTA and CDR2 FQGNSA. The CDR3 is 17 residues long. V gave up 4 bases and J gave up 5 bases; unmatched junction bases: 12. CDR3 DNA sequence: TGTGCCAGCAGCTCCTCCCCTTCTAGCGGGATCAACAATGAGCAGTTCTTC. The encoded protein is CASSSSPSSGINNEQFF. The full variable domain, in which reference TRBV7-2 and TRBJ2-1 provide the parts outside the CDR3, is GAGVSQSPSNKVTEKGKDVELRCDPISGHTALYWYRQSLGQGLEFLIYFQGNSAPDKSGLPSDRFSAERTGGSVSTLTIQRTQQEDSAVYLCASSSSPSSGINNEQFFGPGTRLTVL.

This sequence joins TRBV18 and TRBJ1-5, with a weak D call TRBD1 (6 bases). Trimming cost V 3 bases and J 6 bases, with 15 bases left between them. CDR1 is KGHSH, CDR2 LQKENI, per germline. The CDR3 totals 15 residues. The CDR3 DNA sequence: TGTGCCAGCTCACCGAGCCAAGACAGGTTTCAGCCCCAGCATTTT. Residues: CASSPSQDRFQPQHF.

V usage is TRBV7-8 and J usage is TRBJ2-2; 8 positions agree with TRBD2. V dropped 5 bases and J dropped 4; count of bases not matched to a gene: 6. Germline CDR1 is SGHVS and CDR2 is FQNEAQ. The CDR3 is 15 amino acids. Here the CDR3 DNA reads TGTGCCAGCAGCCCACCGGGGGGGCCCACCGGGGAGCTGTTTTTT. Its protein is CASSPPGGPTGELFF.

The rearrangement links TRBV7-9 to TRBJ2-1, with TRBD2 matching 8 bases. CDR3 length: 15 residues. With V trimmed by 5 bases and J by 0 bases, 3 bases remained unmatched. CDR1 is SEHNR, CDR2 FQNEAQ, per germline (reference sequence). The CDR3 protein is CASSPLAGSYNEQFF. The CDR3 DNA is TGTGCCAGCAGCCCGCTAGCGGGCTCCTACAATGAGCAGTTCTTC.

The rearrangement joins TRBV6-5 to TRBJ1-1; D perhaps matches TRBD1 (6 bases). CDR3 size: 12 residues. Germline lookup yields CDR1 MNHEY and CDR2 SVGAGI. The germline V and J ends were trimmed by 7 bases and 4 bases, with 10 bases remaining between them. The CDR3 bases are TGTGCCAGCAACGCAGGGGTCACTGAAGCTTTCTTT. This sequence encodes CASNAGVTEAFF.

This clone has just one count. V is TRBV28 and J is TRBJ2-7; 10 bases match TRBD1. This CDR3 comprises 15 residues. The germline V gene encodes CDR1 MDHEN and CDR2 SYDVKM. J gave up 6 bases and V 6 bases, and 11 bases lay outside the gene matches. CDR3 in DNA: TGTGCCAGCAGACAAGGGACAGGGGTGGGTGGCGAGCAGTACTTC. Protein sequence: CASRQGTGVGGEQYF.

This chain uses TRBV7-5 with TRBJ2-6; the DNA was not used to check the table's D call, TRBD1. TRBV7-5 is a recognized pseudogene. CDR3 length: 17 amino acids. In nucleotides, the CDR3 is TGTGCCAGAATCTCCGGGACAGCCTTCTCTGGGGCCAACGTCCTGACTTTC. Amino acids: CARISGTAFSGANVLTF.

This rearrangement joins TRBV5-4 to TRBJ1-4; 7 bases align to TRBD1. V lost 4 bases to trimming and J lost 5 bases; unmatched junction nucleotides: 8. The CDR3 has 15 amino acids. Germline lookup yields CDR1 SGHNT and CDR2 YYREEE (reference sequence). The DNA for the CDR3 is TGTGCCAGCAGCCATAGCGGGACAGTCAATGAAAAACTGTTTTTT. It translates to CASSHSGTVNEKLFF.

This clone has a single count. The rearrangement links TRBV29-1 to TRBJ2-7, with TRBD2 as a possible D gene (6 bases). V shed 6 bases and J shed 0 bases, with 15 bases lying between them. Looked up from germline, CDR1 is SQVTM and CDR2 is ANQGSEA. There are 14 residues in the CDR3. The CDR3 protein is CSVGNRDSSYEQYF. CDR3 coding DNA: TGCAGCGTGGGGAACCGGGACTCCTCCTACGAGCAGTACTTC.

This clone has just one count. The chain has TRBV24-1 and TRBJ2-7; 11 bases are a match to TRBD2. The ends lost 4 bases at V and 6 bases at J; junction bases unmatched: 7. Per germline, CDR1 KGHDR and CDR2 SFDVKD. CDR3 length equals 15 residues. The CDR3 coding sequence is TGTGCCACCAGTGACCCACTAGCGGGAGAAGGCGAGCAGTACTTC. Amino acids: CATSDPLAGEGEQYF.

The rearrangement links TRBV27 to TRBJ2-1; 10 bases are shared with TRBD2. V trimming: 5 bases; J trimming: 4 bases; junction bases outside the gene matches: 11. Germline CDR1 reads MNHEY; CDR2 reads SMNVEV (reference sequence). CDR3 length: 17 amino acids. The DNA of the CDR3 is TGTGCCAGCAGTGTCGATAGCGGGAGGTTTAGTTACAATGAGCAGTTCTTC. Amino acid sequence: CASSVDSGRFSYNEQFF.

V usage is TRBV18 and J usage is TRBJ2-2; possibly TRBD1 for D (6 bases). Germline V gene data show CDR1 as KGHSH and CDR2 as LQKENI. The length of the CDR3 is 14 residues. V lost 2 bases and J 6 bases, leaving 10 bases between the germline ends. CDR3 bases: TGTGCCAGCTCACCAGGACAGTGGGCCGGGGAGCTGTTTTTT. It codes for CASSPGQWAGELFF.

The chain couples TRBV7-9 to TRBJ2-5, with 9 bases fitting TRBD1. Germline CDR1 reads SEHNR; CDR2 reads FQNEAQ (reference sequence). Losses at the gene ends were 6 bases for V and 5 bases for J; bases not matched to a gene: 10. The CDR3 is 15 residues long. The CDR3 DNA sequence: TGTGCCAGCAGGGGGGCGGGACAGGGCTGGGAGACCCAGTACTTC. The encoded protein is CASRGAGQGWETQYF.

The chain links TRBV3-1 (or the pseudogene TRBV3-2) to TRBJ2-1; 14 bases line up with TRBD2. Per germline, CDR1 LGHDT and CDR2 YNNKEL (reference sequence). The CDR3 covers 19 residues. Trimming cost V 2 bases and J 0 bases; bases outside gene matches: 6. CDR3 region: CASSQQRLAGGGSYNEQFF. CDR3 bases: TGTGCCAGCAGCCAACAGAGACTAGCGGGGGGGGGCTCCTACAATGAGCAGTTCTTC.

This clone occurred a few times. The V call is TRBV27, the J call TRBJ1-5; D possibly corresponds to TRBD1 (6 bases). V was pared by 4 bases and J by 6 bases, with 19 bases between. The CDR3 is 16 amino acids. Germline loops: CDR1 MNHEY, CDR2 SMNVEV (reference sequence). CDR3 sequence: CASSSTGRGAVQPQHF. CDR3 nucleotide sequence: TGTGCCAGCAGTTCTACAGGTCGGGGGGCGGTTCAGCCCCAGCATTTT.

The V gene is TRBV7-2, the J gene TRBJ2-3; maybe TRBD2 (5 bases). Germline CDR1 reads SGHTA; CDR2 reads FQGNSA. Trimming removed 0 bases from V and 0 bases from J, with 7 bases in between. The CDR3 is 15 amino acids. The chain's CDR3 is CASSLARTSTDTQYF. CDR3 nucleotides: TGTGCCAGCAGCTTAGCGCGGACTAGCACAGATACGCAGTATTTT.

The chain carries TRBV14 and TRBJ2-7; 10 bases align to TRBD2. V gave up 6 bases and J gave up 5 bases; unmatched junction bases: 7. The CDR3 extends over 14 amino acids. Looked up from germline, CDR1 is SGHDN and CDR2 is FVKESK. As DNA, the CDR3 is TGTGCCAGCAGGCCAGCGGGAGGGCTCCACGAGCAGTACTTC. Protein sequence: CASRPAGGLHEQYF.

The rearrangement uses TRBV30 and TRBJ2-7; tentatively, D is TRBD1 (5 bases). The V gene's germline CDR1 is GTSNPN and CDR2 SVGIG (reference sequence). This CDR3 comprises 15 residues. The V end lost 0 bases, the J end lost 2 bases, and 14 bases lay between the germline ends. CDR3 DNA: TGTGCCTGGAGTGTCACGGCAGGGAACCCCTACGAGCAGTACTTC. Protein product: CAWSVTAGNPYEQYF.

CDR3 region: CASSLDPGWTDTQYF. CDR3 in DNA: TGTGCCAGCAGCTTGGATCCAGGGTGGACAGATACGCAGTATTTT. V usage is TRBV5-8 and J usage is TRBJ2-3; tentative D call: TRBD1 (5 bases). Germline lookup yields CDR1 SGHTS and CDR2 YDEGEE. Trimming took off 0 bases at V and 3 bases at J, with 11 bases between the two ends. The CDR3 consists of 15 residues.

This clone was recorded a few times. V gene TRBV28 combines with J gene TRBJ1-1; 10 nucleotides line up with TRBD1. V lost 5 bases to trimming and J lost 0 bases; unmatched junction nucleotides: 6. In germline, CDR1 is MDHEN, CDR2 SYDVKM. The CDR3 loop spans 16 amino acids. The CDR3 protein is CASSNPGQGMNTEAFF. The CDR3 bases are TGTGCCAGCAGTAATCCGGGACAGGGGATGAACACTGAAGCTTTCTTT.